The T cell receptor (beta chain) under discussion was sequenced for a study of radiotherapy plus CTLA-4 blockade in lung cancer. Method: immunoSEQ multiplex PCR; TCRdb's copy keeps in-frame clones and lacks some. The sample shows tens of thousands of clones, about 87% of them seen only once. CDR3 length equals 12 residues. Trimming shortened V by 5 bases and J by 7 bases, and 9 bases separated the two germline ends. Germline V gives CDR1 SNHLY, CDR2 FYNNEI. The gene calls are TRBV2 and TRBJ1-5, with D perhaps TRBD1 (5 bases). The clonotype comes from a human donor with non-small cell lung cancer who had stable disease on radiotherapy plus ipilimumab. The specimen was peripheral blood, collected from a patient treated with radiotherapy plus ipilimumab. In nucleotides, the CDR3 is TGTGCCAGCAGTCCCCAGGGACAGCCCCAGCATTTT. The encoded protein is CASSPQGQPQHF.